The next 6 T cell receptor beta chains were all read from a single sample in a study of T cells in Graves' hyperthyroidism and ophthalmopathy. Amplification targeted TCR beta CDR3 regions from RNA transcripts. A first-round RT-PCR of the TCR CDR3 used the HTBI primer set. TCRdb called the multiplex PCR reads again in MiXCR, with one record for every CDR3 protein. The table lists more than 300,000 distinct CDR3 sequences, about 12% of them singletons. The specimen was blood. The source is a woman under 30 with Graves' hyperthyroidism.

This clonotype showed up many times. The J gene is TRBJ2-1, the V gene TRBV28; tentatively, D is TRBD1 (6 bases). The CDR3 loop spans 13 amino acids. The V and J ends lost 3 bases and 5 bases respectively, with 8 bases between them. Germline CDR1 is MDHEN and CDR2 is SYDVKM. The CDR3 nucleotides read TGTGCCAGCAGTTTCGCAGGGGACAATGAGCAGTTCTTC. Translation gives CASSFAGDNEQFF.

This clonotype was seen repeatedly, ten times or more. This chain joins TRBV7-9 and TRBJ1-6; tentatively, D is TRBD1 (5 bases). This CDR3 is built from 13 residues. Germline CDR1 is SEHNR and CDR2 is FQNEAQ (reference sequence). Trimming pared 11 bases from V and 7 bases from J, leaving 15 bases between. The CDR3 DNA reads TGTGCCTCTACGGGGGGGACCAATTCACCCCTCCACTTT. It is translated as CASTGGTNSPLHF.

In its sample, this clonotype was seen many times. This rearrangement joins TRBV18 to TRBJ2-7, with no clear D. Germline CDR1 reads KGHSH; CDR2 reads LQKENI. V was pared by 2 bases and J by 5 bases, with 10 bases between. The CDR3 spans 13 residues. CDR3 in amino acids: CASSPGPVHEQYF. Here the CDR3 DNA reads TGTGCCAGCTCACCAGGGCCTGTCCACGAGCAGTACTTC.

This clonotype was seen many times. The chain recombines TRBV3-1 with TRBJ2-7; the D is unclear. Trimming shortened V by 4 bases and J by 3 bases, and 13 bases separated the two germline ends. CDR3 length equals 14 residues. The germline gives CDR1 LGHDT, CDR2 YNNKEL (reference sequence). The CDR3 DNA sequence: TGTGCCAGCAGCCGGGCCACTCCCGGCTACGAGCAGTACTTC. It yields the protein CASSRATPGYEQYF.

This clonotype occurred a few times. V and J are TRBV19 and TRBJ1-1, with TRBD1 as a possible D gene (5 bases). The V end was cut by 10 bases, the J end by 1 base, with 28 bases between. Germline V gives CDR1 LNHDA, CDR2 SQIVND (reference sequence). The CDR3 has 18 amino acids. In DNA, the CDR3 is TGTGCCATTTCCCGGAGAACCTACGCCCCGGGACGGAACACTGAAGCTTTCTTT. This gives the protein CAISRRTYAPGRNTEAFF.

V and J are TRBV7-3 and TRBJ2-1; maybe TRBD2 (6 bases). The CDR3 has 16 residues. With 5 bases removed from V and 2 bases from J, the gap between germline ends came to 16 bases. Germline V gives CDR1 SGHTA, CDR2 FQGTGA. CDR3 DNA sequence: TGTGCCAGCAGCCCAGGGATAGCGGCGGCCTACAATGAGCAGTTCTTC. As protein: CASSPGIAAAYNEQFF.